A selection of T cell receptor beta chains follows, all from one sample in a study of response to subunit inactivated influenza vaccine. TCRdb processed the RT-PCR reads anew with MiXCR; each CDR3 protein has one entry. The sample consists of more than 550,000 distinct CDR3 sequences, around 11% of them appearing once. These data are also associated with another study on T cells expressing NK-cell markers.

The sample here was PBMCs from blood, taken on the day of vaccination. These receptors all stem from a man in his forties or fifties who received an inactivated influenza vaccine. Both conserved end residues are part of each CDR3. The order of the fields is clone size, J gene, V gene, D gene, CDR3 DNA, CDR3 protein. A D gene is named only where the DNA matches it firmly. Expanded clones are given a class, and other clones once, few, many or no size at all.

abundance: few; j_gene: TRBJ1-1; v_gene: TRBV3-1; d_gene: NA; CDR3nt: TGTGCCAGCAGCCACCCCCGTGGGGAAGCTTTCTTT; CDR3aa: CASSHPRGEAFF
abundance: few; j_gene: TRBJ2-3; v_gene: TRBV27; d_gene: NA; CDR3nt: TGTGCCAGCAGTTTAGGGGTTAGCGGCAGCGGCACAGATACGCAGTATTTT; CDR3aa: CASSLGVSGSGTDTQYF
abundance: NA; j_gene: TRBJ2-7; v_gene: TRBV28; d_gene: NA; CDR3nt: TGTGCCAGCAGTTTATCAAGGGCGGGACTCGAGCAGTACTTC; CDR3aa: CASSLSRAGLEQYF
abundance: many; j_gene: TRBJ1-2; v_gene: TRBV7-9; d_gene: NA; CDR3nt: TGTGCCAGCAGCTTAGTTAAAGTCATTACCTATGGCTACACCTTC; CDR3aa: CASSLVKVITYGYTF
abundance: NA; j_gene: TRBJ2-1; v_gene: TRBV11-2; d_gene: NA; CDR3nt: TGTGCCAGCAGCTCTAGCCGGTTAGATGAGCAGTTCTTC; CDR3aa: CASSSSRLDEQFF
abundance: few; j_gene: TRBJ2-3; v_gene: TRBV27; d_gene: NA; CDR3nt: TGTGCCAGCAGAAAGGACCCAGGCACAGATACGCAGTATTTT; CDR3aa: CASRKDPGTDTQYF
abundance: few; j_gene: TRBJ2-2; v_gene: TRBV6-5; d_gene: TRBD2; CDR3nt: TGTGCCAGCAGTTTTACGGGACTAGCGGTCGCGAACACCGGGGAGCTGTTTTTT; CDR3aa: CASSFTGLAVANTGELFF
abundance: many; j_gene: TRBJ1-1; v_gene: TRBV29-1; d_gene: NA; CDR3nt: TGCAGCGTTGACAAGAACACTGAAGCTTTCTTT; CDR3aa: CSVDKNTEAFF
abundance: few; j_gene: TRBJ2-3; v_gene: TRBV6-5; d_gene: TRBD2; CDR3nt: TGTGCCAGCAGTAATGGACTAGCGGCTAGCACAGATACGCAGTATTTT; CDR3aa: CASSNGLAASTDTQYF
abundance: NA; j_gene: TRBJ1-2; v_gene: TRBV7-2; d_gene: NA; CDR3nt: TGTGCCAGCAGCTCCCAAGGGGACAACCTGAGGGGCTACACCTTC; CDR3aa: CASSSQGDNLRGYTF
abundance: few; j_gene: TRBJ2-7; v_gene: TRBV6-2/TRBV6-3; d_gene: NA; CDR3nt: TGTGCCAGCAACCCCTCTGGACAGTACGAGCAGTACTTC; CDR3aa: CASNPSGQYEQYF
abundance: NA; j_gene: TRBJ2-5; v_gene: TRBV11-2; d_gene: NA; CDR3nt: TGTGCCAGCAGCAGCCTCTACGCGGCTGGCGGGGCCCAGTACTTC; CDR3aa: CASSSLYAAGGAQYF
abundance: NA; j_gene: TRBJ2-4; v_gene: TRBV20-1; d_gene: TRBD2; CDR3nt: TGCAGTGCTACCTTAGCGGGAGCGTCGAACATTCAGTACTTC; CDR3aa: CSATLAGASNIQYF
abundance: few; j_gene: TRBJ1-2; v_gene: TRBV7-2; d_gene: NA; CDR3nt: TGTGCCAGCAGTCCACAGGGTCTCCTCCGTGGCTACACCTTC; CDR3aa: CASSPQGLLRGYTF
abundance: few; j_gene: TRBJ2-7; v_gene: TRBV2; d_gene: NA; CDR3nt: TGTGCCAGCAGTGGCCGGGACTCCCACTCCTACGAGCAGTACTTC; CDR3aa: CASSGRDSHSYEQYF
abundance: NA; j_gene: TRBJ2-1; v_gene: TRBV28; d_gene: NA; CDR3nt: TGTGCCAGCAGTGCCCAACTGGGCTCCTACAATGAGCAGTTCTTC; CDR3aa: CASSAQLGSYNEQFF
abundance: NA; j_gene: TRBJ2-3; v_gene: TRBV29-1; d_gene: TRBD1; CDR3nt: TGCAGCGTTGAAACAGGGGTCACAGATACGCAGTATTTT; CDR3aa: CSVETGVTDTQYF
abundance: few; j_gene: TRBJ2-1; v_gene: TRBV5-1; d_gene: TRBD2; CDR3nt: TGCGCCAGCAGCTTGGACCCCTTGGCGGGGGGGACCTACAATGAGCAGTTCTTC; CDR3aa: CASSLDPLAGGTYNEQFF
abundance: NA; j_gene: TRBJ2-7; v_gene: TRBV12-3/TRBV12-4; d_gene: TRBD1; CDR3nt: TGTGCCAGCAGTTCCCGGCAGGGGGCCCCGGAGCAGTACTTC; CDR3aa: CASSSRQGAPEQYF
abundance: few; j_gene: TRBJ2-1; v_gene: TRBV4-3; d_gene: NA; CDR3nt: TGCGCCAGCAGCCAAGAGGCGGCGGGACCCTCCTACAATGAGCAGTTCTTC; CDR3aa: CASSQEAAGPSYNEQFF
abundance: NA; j_gene: TRBJ2-1; v_gene: TRBV7-9; d_gene: TRBD2; CDR3nt: TGTGCCAGCAGGGATACTAGCGGGGGGGACTCCTACAATGAGCAGTTCTTC; CDR3aa: CASRDTSGGDSYNEQFF
abundance: few; j_gene: TRBJ2-3; v_gene: TRBV7-2; d_gene: NA; CDR3nt: TGTGCCAGCAGCTTAGTCCTAGTCTCGGATACGCAGTATTTT; CDR3aa: CASSLVLVSDTQYF
abundance: few; j_gene: TRBJ2-1; v_gene: TRBV4-2; d_gene: NA; CDR3nt: TGTGCCAGCAGCCACCTTGCGGGTGAGCAGTTCTTC; CDR3aa: CASSHLAGEQFF
abundance: few; j_gene: TRBJ2-1; v_gene: TRBV4-1; d_gene: TRBD2; CDR3nt: TGCGCCAGCAGCCAAGATGCGGGAGGAGCCTACAATGAGCAGTTCTTC; CDR3aa: CASSQDAGGAYNEQFF
abundance: NA; j_gene: TRBJ2-2; v_gene: TRBV5-1; d_gene: TRBD1; CDR3nt: TGCGCCAGCAGCGGGTATAGGGGACAGATAAACACCGGGGAGCTGTTTTTT; CDR3aa: CASSGYRGQINTGELFF
abundance: few; j_gene: TRBJ1-5; v_gene: TRBV12-3/TRBV12-4; d_gene: NA; CDR3nt: TGTGCCAGCACAAAGATGACATCCACTGGCGATCAGCCCCAGCATTTT; CDR3aa: CASTKMTSTGDQPQHF
abundance: few; j_gene: TRBJ2-6; v_gene: TRBV7-2; d_gene: TRBD1; CDR3nt: TGTGCCAGCAGCTCCCGGACAGGGTCCCCCCGGGCCAACGTCCTGACTTTC; CDR3aa: CASSSRTGSPRANVLTF
abundance: many; j_gene: TRBJ2-7; v_gene: TRBV20-1; d_gene: TRBD2; CDR3nt: TGCAGTGCTAGAGAGGCCTACTCACGGGGAGGTAGCGGGAGGGGTGAGCAGTACTTC; CDR3aa: CSAREAYSRGGSGRGEQYF
abundance: few; j_gene: TRBJ2-3; v_gene: TRBV20-1; d_gene: NA; CDR3nt: TGCAGTGCTACGTCCTTCCTGAGCACAGATACGCAGTATTTT; CDR3aa: CSATSFLSTDTQYF
abundance: NA; j_gene: TRBJ1-6; v_gene: TRBV25-1; d_gene: NA; CDR3nt: TGTGCCAGCAGTGAATCTGGAGATTCACCCCTCCACTTT; CDR3aa: CASSESGDSPLHF
abundance: few; j_gene: TRBJ2-6; v_gene: TRBV27; d_gene: NA; CDR3nt: TGTGCCAGCAGCCAGGGGATAGGTGGGGCCAACGTCCTGACTTTC; CDR3aa: CASSQGIGGANVLTF
abundance: NA; j_gene: TRBJ2-5; v_gene: TRBV7-2; d_gene: TRBD2; CDR3nt: TGTGCCAGCAGCTTAGCACTAGCGGGGTCGGAGACCCAGTACTTC; CDR3aa: CASSLALAGSETQYF
abundance: NA; j_gene: TRBJ1-5; v_gene: TRBV15; d_gene: NA; CDR3nt: TGTGCCACCAGCAGAGTGCGGGGAGTTCAGCCCCAGCATTTT; CDR3aa: CATSRVRGVQPQHF
abundance: NA; j_gene: TRBJ2-1; v_gene: TRBV5-6; d_gene: TRBD1; CDR3nt: TGTGCCAGCAGACAAGGACAGGGGATCTACAATGAGCAGTTCTTC; CDR3aa: CASRQGQGIYNEQFF
abundance: NA; j_gene: TRBJ1-1; v_gene: TRBV21-1; d_gene: NA; CDR3nt: TGTGCCAGCAGCGGGAAACAGGGGATCTCTGAAGCTTTCTTT; CDR3aa: CASSGKQGISEAFF
abundance: NA; j_gene: TRBJ2-2; v_gene: TRBV7-2; d_gene: TRBD2; CDR3nt: TGTGCCAGCAGATCCGGGACTAGCCTAACCGGGGAGCTGTTTTTT; CDR3aa: CASRSGTSLTGELFF
abundance: NA; j_gene: TRBJ2-1; v_gene: TRBV7-2; d_gene: TRBD2; CDR3nt: TGTGCCAGCAGCTCAGCTAGCGGATCCTACAATGAGCAGTTCTTC; CDR3aa: CASSSASGSYNEQFF
abundance: NA; j_gene: TRBJ2-7; v_gene: TRBV29-1; d_gene: NA; CDR3nt: TGCAGCGTTTTGGGGAATGAGCAGTACTTC; CDR3aa: CSVLGNEQYF
abundance: few; j_gene: TRBJ1-1; v_gene: TRBV29-1; d_gene: NA; CDR3nt: TGCAGCGTTGCGGCAGGGTGGGCCGGAGCTGGAGCGAACACTGAAGCTTTCTTT; CDR3aa: CSVAAGWAGAGANTEAFF
abundance: many; j_gene: TRBJ2-7; v_gene: TRBV6-1; d_gene: TRBD1; CDR3nt: TGTGCCAGCCTTGCGGACAGGACCTCCTACGAGCAGTACTTC; CDR3aa: CASLADRTSYEQYF
abundance: many; j_gene: TRBJ2-2; v_gene: TRBV7-6; d_gene: TRBD1; CDR3nt: TGTGCCAGCAGCCTCGGGACAGGGGGAGAACTAAACACCGGGGAGCTGTTTTTT; CDR3aa: CASSLGTGGELNTGELFF
abundance: NA; j_gene: TRBJ2-1; v_gene: TRBV20-1; d_gene: TRBD2; CDR3nt: TGCAGTGCTAGCACGGGACTAGCGACTGAGCAGTTCTTC; CDR3aa: CSASTGLATEQFF
abundance: few; j_gene: TRBJ2-3; v_gene: TRBV20-1; d_gene: TRBD2; CDR3nt: TGCAGTGCTAGAGAGGGTAGCGGGGTTTCAGATACGCAGTATTTT; CDR3aa: CSAREGSGVSDTQYF
abundance: NA; j_gene: TRBJ1-2; v_gene: TRBV7-2; d_gene: NA; CDR3nt: TGTGCCAGCAGCGCCCCAGACATTTCTAACTATGGCTACACCTTC; CDR3aa: CASSAPDISNYGYTF
abundance: few; j_gene: TRBJ2-3; v_gene: TRBV27; d_gene: NA; CDR3nt: TGTGCCAGCAGTTTATCGCCGAGCGGATCGAGCACAGATACGCAGTATTTT; CDR3aa: CASSLSPSGSSTDTQYF
abundance: NA; j_gene: TRBJ1-2; v_gene: TRBV2; d_gene: NA; CDR3nt: TGTGCCAGCAGTGATCAGGGAGGGCACTATGGCTACACCTTC; CDR3aa: CASSDQGGHYGYTF
abundance: NA; j_gene: TRBJ2-5; v_gene: TRBV20-1; d_gene: NA; CDR3nt: TGCAGTGCTAGTTTGGAGAGGGTAGAAGAGACCCAGTACTTC; CDR3aa: CSASLERVEETQYF
abundance: few; j_gene: TRBJ2-3; v_gene: TRBV9; d_gene: NA; CDR3nt: TGTGCCAGCAGCGTAAGGCTAGCACAAGATACGCAGTATTTT; CDR3aa: CASSVRLAQDTQYF
abundance: NA; j_gene: TRBJ2-5; v_gene: TRBV7-8; d_gene: TRBD2; CDR3nt: TGTGCCAGCAGCTTAGTTTCCGGGACTAGCGGGAGAAGCAAAGAGACCCAGTACTTC; CDR3aa: CASSLVSGTSGRSKETQYF
abundance: few; j_gene: TRBJ2-5; v_gene: TRBV7-2; d_gene: TRBD1; CDR3nt: TGTGCCAGCAGCTTAGTTGGGACAGGGGGCGGACAGACCCAGTACTTC; CDR3aa: CASSLVGTGGGQTQYF
abundance: NA; j_gene: TRBJ2-3; v_gene: TRBV10-3; d_gene: NA; CDR3nt: TGTGCCATCAGGGGGCGGACAGATACGCAGTATTTT; CDR3aa: CAIRGRTDTQYF
abundance: NA; j_gene: TRBJ2-2; v_gene: TRBV12-3/TRBV12-4; d_gene: TRBD2; CDR3nt: TGTGCCAGCAGTCCCCGGCGAGCGGGAGGGCCACAGAACACCGGGGAGCTGTTTTTT; CDR3aa: CASSPRRAGGPQNTGELFF
abundance: NA; j_gene: TRBJ2-3; v_gene: TRBV7-2; d_gene: NA; CDR3nt: TGTGCCAGCAGCTTAGCCCCGGGGGCCACCACAGATACGCAGTATTTT; CDR3aa: CASSLAPGATTDTQYF
abundance: many; j_gene: TRBJ2-5; v_gene: TRBV6-1; d_gene: TRBD2; CDR3nt: TGTGCCAGCAGGACTCTAGCGGGAGTGGAGACCCAGTACTTC; CDR3aa: CASRTLAGVETQYF
abundance: few; j_gene: TRBJ2-4; v_gene: TRBV15; d_gene: NA; CDR3nt: TGTGCCACCAGCACGCTACCCTATGAGGCTCTAGCCAAAAACATTCAGTACTTC; CDR3aa: CATSTLPYEALAKNIQYF
abundance: many; j_gene: TRBJ2-1; v_gene: TRBV11-3; d_gene: NA; CDR3nt: TGTGCCAGCAGCTCGACAGTGGCCGCTAATGAGCAGTTCTTC; CDR3aa: CASSSTVAANEQFF
abundance: NA; j_gene: TRBJ1-2; v_gene: TRBV19; d_gene: NA; CDR3nt: TGTGCCAGTAGTATCGCCCAGGGCACCAGCTATGGCTACACCTTC; CDR3aa: CASSIAQGTSYGYTF
abundance: few; j_gene: TRBJ2-5; v_gene: TRBV7-6; d_gene: NA; CDR3nt: TGTGCCAGCAGCTTGTGGGCAGCCCAAGAGACCCAGTACTTC; CDR3aa: CASSLWAAQETQYF
abundance: few; j_gene: TRBJ2-2; v_gene: TRBV5-1; d_gene: NA; CDR3nt: TGCGCCAGCAGCCCGACACCCCTGGGGAACACCGGGGAGCTGTTTTTT; CDR3aa: CASSPTPLGNTGELFF
abundance: NA; j_gene: TRBJ2-7; v_gene: TRBV10-3; d_gene: TRBD2; CDR3nt: TGTGCCATCAGTGGGGCCGGGACTAGCGGGGGCTACGAGCAGTACTTC; CDR3aa: CAISGAGTSGGYEQYF